The 20 T cell receptor beta chains below all came from one sample that was sequenced in a study of sequential checkpoint blockade in melanoma (dated by TCRdb to the late 2010s). Library prep was done by the immunoSEQ multiplex PCR assay. TCRdb's version of the immuneACCESS table is confined to in-frame rearrangements and falls short of the full clone set. An unresolved V gene accounts for under half of the shortfall where checked; the remainder is of unknown origin. The sample yields 8,500 to 9,000 clones; roughly 24% were counted once. 14% to 15% of the sample belongs to the ten largest clones. The treatment or condition tag for this specimen amounts to: randomized to nivolumab then ipilimumab (arm A) or the reverse (arm B). Here the sequenced sample was tumor tissue (inferred from file names), taken from a patient given nivolumab and ipilimumab in sequence. The receptors stem from a human donor with melanoma.

The chain links TRBV6-8 to TRBJ2-7, with D perhaps being TRBD1 or TRBD2 (5 bases each). The CDR3 has 14 amino acids. Germline values: CDR1 MNHGY, CDR2 SAAAGT. V was clipped by 6 bases and J by 2 bases, with 14 bases between them. The CDR3 DNA reads as TGTGCCAGCAGCGATTGGGACGGTACCTACGAGCAGTACGTC. This codes for CASSDWDGTYEQYV.

This clone was counted only a few times. The chain couples TRBV5-1 to TRBJ2-1, with TRBD2 identical over 16 bases. V was clipped by 5 bases and J by 9 bases; unmatched bases: 14. This CDR3 has 18 residues. Germline CDR1 is SGHRS and CDR2 is YFSETQ. CDR3 DNA sequence: TGCGCCAGCAGTCCCGGGACTAGCGGGGGGGCCACGAACACTGAGCAGTTCTTC. This sequence encodes CASSPGTSGGATNTEQFF.

The chain joins TRBV6-8 to TRBJ2-4; tentatively, D is TRBD1 (6 bases). The germline V and J ends were trimmed by 0 bases and 0 bases, with 9 bases remaining between them. Germline loops: CDR1 MNHGY, CDR2 SAAAGT. The length of the CDR3 is 16 residues. The CDR3 spells CASSYSTGLAKNIQYF. The CDR3 nucleotides are TGTGCCAGCAGTTACTCGACAGGACTAGCCAAAAACATTCAGTACTTC.

A few counts support this clone. The gene calls are TRBV23-1 and TRBJ1-1; D gene ambiguous. TRBV23-1 is annotated as an ORF whose role is uncertain. This CDR3 has 13 amino acids. The germline V and J ends were trimmed by 6 bases and 5 bases, with 13 bases remaining between them. The CDR3 loop reads CASSPTAVTEAFF. The CDR3 DNA sequence: TGCGCCAGCAGCCCCACGGCCGTGACTGAAGCTTTCTTT.

This clone was seen a few times. The chain's CDR3 is CASTSGHESFF. The CDR3 DNA follows: TGTGCCAGCACCTCGGGACACGAATCTTTCTTT. The chain combines TRBV6-7 with TRBJ1-1; maybe TRBD1 (6 bases). TRBV6-7 is marked as an open reading frame, function uncertain. The length of the CDR3 is 11 residues. Trimming shortened V by 7 bases and J by 12 bases, and 15 bases separated the two germline ends.

This clone is classed as medium-sized. The J gene is TRBJ1-1, the V gene TRBV11-3; D is unresolved. In germline, CDR1 is SGHNT, CDR2 YENEEA. This CDR3 spans 14 amino acids. V was shortened by 0 bases and J by 0 bases, with 5 bases between the two germline ends. The CDR3 here is CASSLEPVNTEAFF. The CDR3 bases are TGTGCCAGCAGCTTAGAACCAGTGAACACTGAAGCTTTCTTT.

The V call is TRBV15, the J call TRBJ2-2, with 8 nucleotides matching TRBD1. The V gene's germline CDR1 is LNHNV and CDR2 YYDKDF (reference sequence). The CDR3 runs to 14 residues. V shed 8 bases and J 5 bases; nucleotides not matched to a gene: 7. CDR3 nucleotides: TGTGCCACCTCCGGGACAGGCCCGACCGGGGAGCTGTTTTTT. Its protein product is CATSGTGPTGELFF.

V and J are TRBV19 and TRBJ1-1; a weak D match, TRBD1 (6 bases). The CDR3 is 14 amino acids. CDR1 and CDR2 from the germline V gene are LNHDA and SQIVND (reference sequence). The V end was cut by 3 bases, the J end by 4 bases, with 12 bases between. The CDR3 DNA sequence: TGTGCCAGTAGTATCGGGAACAGGGTCACTGAAGCTTTCTTT. Protein product: CASSIGNRVTEAFF.

This clone came up a few times. The chain employs TRBV11-3 and TRBJ2-5, with 9 nucleotides matching TRBD2. This CDR3 contains 14 residues. Germline loops: CDR1 SGHNT, CDR2 YENEEA. The V and J ends lost 5 bases and 5 bases, in that order; junction bases with no gene match: 6. The CDR3 here is CASSISGGGETQYF. The CDR3 DNA reads as TGTGCCAGCAGCATTAGCGGGGGTGGGGAGACCCAGTACTTC. The variable domain in full, with the rest retrieved from reference TRBV11-3 and TRBJ2-5, is EAGVVQSPRYKIIEKKQPVAFWCNPISGHNTLYWYLQNLGQGPELLIRYENEEAVDDSQLPKDRFSAERLKGVDSTLKIQPAELGDSAVYLCASSISGGGETQYFGPGTRLLVL.

This clone appeared a few times. The chain employs TRBV1 and TRBJ1-2. TRBV1 is a documented pseudogene. The CDR3 is 15 residues long. The CDR3 loop reads CASSQNTERPYGYTF. In DNA form, the CDR3 reads TGCGCCAGCAGCCAAAACACGGAAAGGCCCTATGGCTACACCTTC.

The chain is built from TRBV9 and TRBJ1-2; D possibly corresponds to TRBD1 (6 bases). Per germline, CDR1 SGDLS and CDR2 YYNGEE. The CDR3 is 13 residues long. V was trimmed by 4 bases and J by 2 bases, leaving 9 bases between them. The CDR3 region is CASSPGQNYGYTF. The CDR3 nucleotides read TGTGCCAGCAGCCCAGGACAGAACTATGGCTACACCTTC.

The V and J genes are TRBV12-5 and TRBJ1-1; 8 bases are shared with TRBD1. This CDR3 contains 15 residues. The trim removed 0 bases at V and 8 bases at J, leaving 8 bases unmatched. CDR1 LGHNT and CDR2 FRNRAP come from the germline V gene. DNA of the CDR3: TGTGCTAGTGGTTTGGTCGGAACAGGGGGAGGCGAAGCTTTCTTT. This gives the protein CASGLVGTGGGEAFF.

This clone was counted ten times or more. The chain couples TRBV11-3 to TRBJ2-5, with 7 nucleotides matching TRBD2. In germline, CDR1 is SGHNT, CDR2 YENEEA. CDR3 size: 17 residues. J lost 0 bases, V lost 3 bases, and 10 bases had no gene match. CDR3 bases: TGTGCCAGCAGCTTTCCCTTTAGCGGGCTGTACCAAGAGACCCAGTACTTC. Its translation is CASSFPFSGLYQETQYF.

A few counts support this clone. V and J are TRBV27 and TRBJ2-3; D may match TRBD1 or TRBD2 (5 bases each). Trimming removed 1 base at V and 4 bases at J, with 15 bases between. This CDR3 spans 16 amino acids. Germline V gene sequence: CDR1 MNHEY, CDR2 SMNVEV (reference sequence). This CDR3 reads CASSLWGRSSSDTQYF. In DNA, the CDR3 is TGTGCCAGCAGTTTATGGGGACGGAGCAGCTCAGATACGCAGTATTTT.

The chain joins TRBV11-3 to TRBJ2-7, with D perhaps matching TRBD1 (5 bases). V was cut by 5 bases and J by 6 bases, with 20 bases left in between. The CDR3 runs 15 residues. Germline values: CDR1 SGHNT, CDR2 YENEEA. DNA of the CDR3: TGTGCCAGCAGCCTGGACCCTCGGATAAGGGGCGAGCAGTACGTC. The encoded protein is CASSLDPRIRGEQYV.

The chain employs TRBV18 and TRBJ2-5, with D perhaps TRBD1 (7 bases). CDR1 is KGHSH and CDR2 is LQKENI in the germline V gene. V shed 4 bases and J shed 3 bases, with 9 bases lying between them. This CDR3 is built from 13 residues. CDR3: CASSLRGEETQYF. In nucleotides, the CDR3 is TGTGCCAGCTCACTCAGGGGGGAAGAGACCCAGTACTTC.

This clone was recorded a few times. The chain combines TRBV6-7 with TRBJ1-2, with D tentatively TRBD1 (5 bases). TRBV6-7 falls under the ORF class, with uncertain function. The CDR3 covers 14 residues. V lost 7 bases and J 5 bases, leaving 17 bases between the germline ends. For the CDR3, the DNA is TGTGCCAGCACCAGCCCGGGACCTTATTATGGCTACACCTTC. It specifies CASTSPGPYYGYTF.

The J gene is TRBJ1-1, the V gene TRBV19, with D unclear. Per the germline V gene, CDR1 is LNHDA and CDR2 is SQIVND (reference sequence). The CDR3 is 13 amino acids. Trimming cost V 5 bases and J 1 base, with 8 bases left between them. The CDR3 DNA reads TGTGCCAGTAGTGTCGACGGGAACACTGAAGCTTTCTTT. Protein: CASSVDGNTEAFF. Full variable domain (rest looked up from reference TRBV19 and TRBJ1-1): DGGITQSPKYLFRKEGQNVTLSCEQNLNHDAMYWYRQDPGQGLRLIYYSQIVNDFQKGDIAEGYSVSREKKESFPLTVTSAQKNPTAFYLCASSVDGNTEAFFGQGTRLTVV.

The chain joins TRBV18 to TRBJ1-2; perhaps TRBD1 as D (5 bases). CDR1 is KGHSH, CDR2 LQKENI, per germline. This CDR3 has 14 amino acids. Trimming took off 3 bases at V and 2 bases at J, with 10 bases between the two ends. This CDR3 is CASSPARENYGYTF. Here the CDR3 DNA reads TGTGCCAGCTCACCCGCCAGGGAAAACTATGGCTACACCTTC.

This clone turned up a few times. CDR3 amino acids: CATSRVTGTLSEAFF. The CDR3 DNA reads as TGTGCCACCAGCAGGGTCACAGGGACCCTCTCTGAAGCTTTCTTT. This rearrangement joins TRBV15 to TRBJ1-1; D might be TRBD1 (6 bases). Germline V gives CDR1 LNHNV, CDR2 YYDKDF (reference sequence). Trimming stripped 3 bases from V and 6 bases from J, with 17 bases between. CDR3 size: 15 residues.